Below, 16 T cell receptor beta chains from the same sample are listed, as sequenced in a study of OX40 agonist ivuxolimab in advanced cancers. TCRdb's table, derived via immunoSEQ multiplex PCR, lists solely in-frame clones and lacks some. The sample contains 85,000 to 130,000 clones, about nine tenths of which appear only once. This specimen was CD4+ or CD8+ T cells sorted from blood, taken in a trial of the OX40 agonist ivuxolimab. The source is an adult with an advanced solid tumor such as melanoma, head and neck, liver or kidney cancer.

This chain joins TRBV11-2 and TRBJ1-6, with D uncertain. The CDR3 is 13 residues long. Deletions cut 4 bases from V and 16 bases from J, with 17 bases between. Germline V gene lookup returns CDR1 SGHAT and CDR2 FQNNGV. The DNA for the CDR3 is TGTGCCAGCAGCTCACCAACTAAGGTGAAGCTCCACTTT. It yields the protein CASSSPTKVKLHF. The whole variable domain, remainder taken from reference TRBV11-2 and TRBJ1-6, is EAGVAQSPRYKIIEKRQSVAFWCNPISGHATLYWYQQILGQGPKLLIQFQNNGVVDDSQLPKDRFSAERLKGVDSTLKIQPAKLEDSAVYLCASSSPTKVKLHFGNGTRLTVT.

The chain links TRBV5-6 to TRBJ1-1; D is ambiguous. V lost 0 bases and J 1 base, leaving 4 bases between the germline ends. This CDR3 has 13 residues. Germline lookup yields CDR1 SGHDT and CDR2 YYEEEE. CDR3 amino acids: CASSLAANTEAFF. In nucleotides, the CDR3 is TGTGCCAGCAGCTTGGCTGCGAACACTGAAGCTTTCTTT. The complete variable domain, with remaining parts taken from reference TRBV5-6 and TRBJ1-1, reads DAGVTQSPTHLIKTRGQQVTLRCSPKSGHDTVSWYQQALGQGPQFIFQYYEEEERQRGNFPDRFSGHQFPNYSSELNVNALLLGDSALYLCASSLAANTEAFFGQGTRLTVV.

This chain's CDR3 is CASRASGGLYNEQFF. As DNA, the CDR3 is TGTGCCTCAAGGGCTAGCGGGGGGTTGTACAATGAGCAGTTCTTC. This chain uses TRBV10-3 with TRBJ2-1; TRBD2 agrees at 11 bases. V shed 11 bases and J 4 bases; nucleotides not matched to a gene: 10. Germline V gives CDR1 ENHRY, CDR2 SYGVKD. The CDR3 sequence is 15 residues long.

This chain joins TRBV30 and TRBJ2-7; D perhaps matches TRBD2 (6 bases). This CDR3 is 13 amino acids long. Germline V gene lookup returns CDR1 GTSNPN and CDR2 SVGIG (reference sequence). Trimming took 2 bases from V and 7 from J, leaving 15 bases between them. CDR3 nucleotides: TGTGCCTGGAGTCTGGAGGGGCCCCTGGAGCAGTACTTC. Amino acid sequence: CAWSLEGPLEQYF. Together with reference TRBV30 and TRBJ2-7, the CDR3 gives the full variable domain: SQTIHQWPATLVQPVGSPLSLECTVEGTSNPNLYWYRQAAGRGLQLLFYSVGIGQISSEVPQNLSASRPQDRQFILSSKKLLLSDSGFYLCAWSLEGPLEQYFGPGTRLTVT.

The chain is built from TRBV5-1 and TRBJ1-3; D unresolved. Per the germline V gene, CDR1 is SGHRS and CDR2 is YFSETQ. This CDR3 has 15 residues. V lost 1 base and J lost 0, with 8 bases in between. The CDR3 DNA follows: TGCGCCAGCAGCTTGACAGAGATCTCTGGAAACACCATATATTTT. It codes for CASSLTEISGNTIYF.

This sequence joins TRBV30 and TRBJ1-6; tentatively, D is TRBD1 (6 bases). V lost 0 bases and J lost 5, with 11 bases in between. From germline, CDR1 is GTSNPN and CDR2 SVGIG (reference sequence). This CDR3 contains 15 residues. The CDR3 sequence is CAWSVGGGHNSPLHF. CDR3 DNA: TGTGCCTGGAGTGTCGGAGGGGGGCATAATTCACCCCTCCACTTT.

This chain joins TRBV28 and TRBJ1-5, with D possibly matching TRBD1 (6 bases). Germline assignment: CDR1 MDHEN and CDR2 SYDVKM. The CDR3 extends over 14 amino acids. Trimming left V 7 bases short and J 6 bases short, with 16 bases between. DNA for the CDR3: TGTGCCAGCACCCGGGGGGGAGGGGGTCAGCCCCAGCATTTT. Protein sequence: CASTRGGGGQPQHF.

The chain has TRBV7-2 and TRBJ2-3, with 7 bases aligning to TRBD2. The length of the CDR3 is 15 residues. Germline CDR1 SGHTA, CDR2 FQGNSA. V was pared by 3 bases and J by 4 bases, with 7 bases of the junction left unmatched. The CDR3 region is CASSFQMGGSDTQYF. The CDR3, as DNA: TGTGCCAGCAGCTTCCAAATGGGGGGGTCAGATACGCAGTATTTT.

This chain links TRBV5-1 with TRBJ2-5; D may be TRBD1 or TRBD2 (6 bases each). Germline lookup yields CDR1 SGHRS and CDR2 YFSETQ. This CDR3 is 14 amino acids long. V gave up 2 bases and J gave up 5 bases, with 13 bases separating them. CDR3 protein: CASSFFGGGETQYF. CDR3 coding DNA: TGCGCCAGCAGCTTCTTCGGGGGCGGCGAGACCCAGTACTTC.

With respect to this clone: This CDR3 is also generated by other DNA sequences in the sample. This chain links TRBV6-1 with TRBJ2-3; no reliable D call. Germline-derived CDR1 and CDR2 are MNHNS and SASEGT. Deletions cut 2 bases from V and 2 bases from J, with 8 bases between. The CDR3 consists of 14 residues. The CDR3 loop is CASSERGLTDTQYF. The CDR3 DNA reads TGTGCCAGCAGTGAACGAGGTCTCACAGATACGCAGTATTTT.

The V and J genes are TRBV7-9 and TRBJ2-7, with 10 nucleotides matching TRBD1. CDR3 length: 16 amino acids. After removal of 7 bases from V and 7 bases from J, the junction contained 16 bases not matched to a gene. Germline CDR1 SEHNR, CDR2 FQNEAQ (reference sequence). The CDR3 DNA reads TGTGCCAGCACCCTCCTGGTTGGGACAGGGGCCGGGGAGCAGTACTTC. Translating it yields CASTLLVGTGAGEQYF.

This clone has just a few counts. The chain has TRBV28 and TRBJ2-3, with TRBD2 matching 10 bases. With 5 bases clipped from V and 0 bases from J, the junction kept 5 bases outside the gene matches. Germline V gives CDR1 MDHEN, CDR2 SYDVKM. The CDR3 length is 16 residues. CDR3 sequence (DNA): TGTGCCAGCAGTGACCCGGGACTAGCGAGCACAGATACGCAGTATTTT. Encoded protein: CASSDPGLASTDTQYF.

The chain links TRBV19 to TRBJ1-5; no definite D call. This CDR3 comprises 12 residues. Germline V gene data show CDR1 as LNHDA and CDR2 as SQIVND (reference sequence). The germline V and J ends were trimmed by 1 base and 3 bases, with 1 base remaining between them. The CDR3 region is CASSIANQPQHF. CDR3 DNA sequence: TGTGCCAGTAGTATAGCCAATCAGCCCCAGCATTTT.

This rearrangement joins TRBV7-2 to TRBJ2-4; 7 bases are a match to TRBD1. The V gene's germline CDR1 is SGHTA and CDR2 FQGNSA. The junction had 8 bases not matched to a gene; V was cut back by 3 bases and J by 3 bases. This CDR3 region has 16 residues. The CDR3 sequence is CASSFARDRHKNIQYF. The CDR3 DNA follows: TGTGCCAGCAGCTTTGCCCGGGACAGACACAAAAACATTCAGTACTTC.

The rearrangement joins TRBV7-2 to TRBJ2-5; unclear D gene. CDR1 is SGHTA, CDR2 FQGNSA, per germline. This CDR3 comprises 10 residues. Trimming left V 3 bases short and J 5 bases short, with 1 base between. The DNA for the CDR3 is TGTGCCAGCAGCTTTGAGACCCAGTACTTC. Its translation is CASSFETQYF.

The rearrangement joins TRBV6-1 to TRBJ1-1; no clear D gene. Trimming took off 1 base at V and 2 bases at J, with 5 bases between the two ends. This CDR3 is built from 13 residues. Germline CDR1 and CDR2: MNHNS and SASEGT. CDR3 coding DNA: TGTGCCAGCAGTGAAGGCCGAAACACTGAAGCTTTCTTT. Protein sequence: CASSEGRNTEAFF.